This T cell receptor beta chain derives from a study of technical replicates of blood from several donors. Sequenced by immunoSEQ multiplex PCR; TCRdb stores in-frame clones only, minus some. The sample yields some 79,000 clones, more than 85% seen once. The sequenced sample consisted of T cells isolated from PBMCs. The receptor was derived from a human donor in good health. Some clones in this sample may be carry-over from other donors' samples.

Here the CDR3 reads CASSQDRYTGELFF. CDR3 nucleotides: TGCGCCAGCAGCCAAGACAGGTACACCGGGGAGCTGTTTTTT. V usage is TRBV4-1 and J usage is TRBJ2-2; D call uncertain. The CDR3 totals 14 residues. V lost 0 bases to trimming and J lost 3 bases, with 5 bases between them. Germline CDR1 MGHRA, CDR2 YSYEKL.